Below are 25 T cell receptor beta chains sequenced from a single sample in a study of regulatory T cells in long-lasting Graves disease (dated by TCRdb to the early 2020s). To prepare the library, multiplex PCR was applied. Instrument used: Illumina HiSeq 4000. TCR beta libraries were built with iRepertoire HTBI primers and Arm-PCR amplification of CDR3 regions. The public reads were run again by TCRdb, first through fastp at Q25 and then through MiXCR, and only productive beta chains were kept. All rows with the same CDR3 protein become a single entry with the most common DNA and genes. Recorded for this sample are a few hundred thousand distinct CDR3 sequences; 20% to 25% of them occurred a single time. The top ten constitute approximately 15% of the sample. This sample's time point label indicates: newly diagnosed GD, antithyroid drugs for less than 3 months. For both TCR sequencing and RNA sequencing, RNA was extracted from PBMCs in TRIzol.

The sample consisted of peripheral blood mononuclear cells (PBMCs), taken at new diagnosis, from a patient treated with antithyroid drugs. The receptors derive from a female donor with Graves disease.

On this clonotype itself: A much larger clonotype is one base distant, so this may be a read error. The V and J genes are TRBV3-2 and TRBJ2-1; TRBD1 is the table's D call, not checked against the DNA. TRBV3-2 is a documented pseudogene. There are 16 residues in the CDR3. CDR3 sequence reads: CASSNNQGSPNNEQLF. DNA for the CDR3: TGTGCCAGCAGTAACAACCAGGGGTCCCCTAACAATGAGCAGCTCTTC.

V usage is TRBV19 and J usage is TRBJ1-6; 8 bases are shared with TRBD1. The CDR3 length is 13 residues. The trim removed 5 bases at V and 11 bases at J, leaving 5 bases unmatched. The germline V gene has CDR1 LNHDA and CDR2 SQIVND (reference sequence). Here the CDR3 DNA reads TGTGCCAGTAGTCCAGGGGGCTTCGCACCCCTCCACTTT. Amino acids: CASSPGGFAPLHF.

This clonotype was found many times. The genes are TRBV4-1 and TRBJ1-5, with D unresolved. Trimming took off 4 bases at V and 6 bases at J, with 22 bases between the two ends. The CDR3 runs to 17 residues. The germline V gene has CDR1 MGHRA and CDR2 YSYEKL. The CDR3 DNA sequence: TGCGCCAGCAGCCGAAAGGGCCTGACGGACCGAGGTCAGCCCCAGCATTTT. Its translation: CASSRKGLTDRGQPQHF.

Note on this clonotype: A much larger clone lies one base from this, so it may be a read error. The chain couples TRBV11-2 to TRBJ2-1; 8 bases map to TRBD2. CDR1 SGHAT and CDR2 FQNNGV come from the germline V gene. The CDR3 has 15 amino acids. The V segment lost 10 bases and the J segment 4 bases; nucleotides outside the gene matches: 12. CDR3 bases: TGTGCCACCTCGCAGGCGGGGGGAGAGTACAATGAGCAGTTCTTC. It is translated as CATSQAGGEYNEQFF.

In its sample, this clonotype was seen once. This chain uses TRBV5-4 with TRBJ2-7; D remains unclear. CDR1 SGHNT and CDR2 YYREEE come from the germline V gene (reference sequence). The CDR3 totals 13 residues. Deletions cut 3 bases from V and 6 bases from J, with 13 bases between. This chain's CDR3 is CASSYPGSGEQYF. CDR3 DNA: TGTGCCAGCAGCTACCCTGGCTCTGGCGAGCAGTACTTC.

V usage is TRBV27 and J usage is TRBJ2-3; TRBD2 matches at 11 bases. V shed 3 bases, J shed 6 bases, and the junction held 5 bases outside the gene matches. The germline V gene has CDR1 MNHEY and CDR2 SMNVEV (reference sequence). This CDR3 region has 15 residues. The CDR3 reads CASSLIGTSGDTQYF. The CDR3 bases are TGTGCCAGCAGTTTGATCGGGACTAGCGGTGATACGCAGTATTTT.

Many counts were recorded for this clonotype. The chain couples TRBV20-1 to TRBJ2-1; D possibly corresponds to TRBD2 (6 bases). Germline CDR1 reads DFQATT; CDR2 reads SNEGSKA (reference sequence). This CDR3 contains 12 residues. V dropped 8 bases and J dropped 6 bases, with 14 bases sitting between them. The CDR3 coding sequence is TGCAGTACCGGGACTCCAATCAATGAGCAGTTCTTC. It specifies CSTGTPINEQFF.

This clonotype was observed a few times. The V call is TRBV19, the J call TRBJ2-1, with 14 bases identical to TRBD2. The CDR3 has 18 residues. V was clipped by 5 bases and J by 2 bases; unmatched bases: 8. Per the germline V gene, CDR1 is LNHDA and CDR2 is SQIVND (reference sequence). In DNA form, the CDR3 reads TGTGCCAGTAGTCAGTATGGACTAGCGGGAGGACCCTACAATGAGCAGTTCTTC. Translated: CASSQYGLAGGPYNEQFF. Variable domain in full (rest from reference TRBV19 and TRBJ2-1): DGGITQSPKYLFRKEGQNVTLSCEQNLNHDAMYWYRQDPGQGLRLIYYSQIVNDFQKGDIAEGYSVSREKKESFPLTVTSAQKNPTAFYLCASSQYGLAGGPYNEQFFGPGTRLTVL.

V usage is TRBV7-2 and J usage is TRBJ2-5; 10 nucleotides line up with TRBD1. Germline CDR1 and CDR2: SGHTA and FQGNSA. V shed 1 base, J shed 5 bases, and the junction held 10 bases outside the gene matches. This CDR3 spans 17 amino acids. The CDR3 nucleotides read TGTGCCAGCAGCTTAGGGGCCCTGACAGGGGGCGGGGAGACCCAGTACTTC. Amino acids: CASSLGALTGGGETQYF.

This clonotype was detected ten times or more. This chain links TRBV6-1 with TRBJ1-6; 8 bases agree with TRBD1. The CDR3 contains 15 residues. From germline, CDR1 is MNHNS and CDR2 SASEGT. V gave up 6 bases and J gave up 10 bases; unmatched junction bases: 11. Written as DNA, the CDR3 is TGTGCCAGCAGAGACCGGACAGGGCCAGGGTCACCCCTCCACTTT. As protein: CASRDRTGPGSPLHF.

The V gene is TRBV15, the J gene TRBJ2-3, with 7 bases fitting TRBD1. The J call could be wrong; TRBJ2-5 is a better fit for the DNA end. CDR1 and CDR2 (germline): LNHNV, YYDKDF (reference sequence). The CDR3 sequence is 14 residues long. In DNA, the CDR3 is TGTGCCACCAGCAGCTTAAGGGGGCTGGAGACCCAGTACTTC. Protein sequence: CATSSLRGLETQYF.

On this clonotype itself: This likely came from a read error, as a far larger clone is one base away. The chain recombines TRBV2 with TRBJ2-1, with a possible D match to TRBD2 (6 bases). This CDR3 has 14 amino acids. Germline V gene sequence: CDR1 SNHLY, CDR2 FYNNEI. V lost 6 bases to trimming and J lost 7 bases, with 16 bases between them. CDR3 nucleotides: TGTGCCAGCAGCCCATACAGACTAGTTAATGAGCAGTTCTTC. Protein product: CASSPYRLVNEQFF.

In this sample, this clonotype turned up many times. V gene TRBV20-1 combines with J gene TRBJ2-1; TRBD2 might be the D (6 bases). Trimming removed 0 bases from V and 8 bases from J, with 17 bases in between. Germline V gene sequence: CDR1 DFQATT, CDR2 SNEGSKA (reference sequence). This CDR3 spans 15 amino acids. In nucleotides, the CDR3 is TGCAGTGCTAGAGATCTTGTCGGAGGGTTAGATGAGCAGTTCTTC. It encodes CSARDLVGGLDEQFF.

This clonotype was seen repeatedly, ten times or more. The V and J genes are TRBV7-2 and TRBJ2-4, with D perhaps TRBD1 (5 bases). Deletions cut 3 bases from V and 6 bases from J, with 15 bases between. This CDR3 has 15 amino acids. CDR1 SGHTA and CDR2 FQGNSA come from the germline V gene. In DNA form, the CDR3 reads TGTGCCAGCAGCTTTAATCAGCAGGGTACAAACATTCAGTACTTC. Protein product: CASSFNQQGTNIQYF.

This clonotype was seen ten or more times. V and J are TRBV27 and TRBJ1-1, with a possible D match to TRBD1 (5 bases). This CDR3 contains 14 residues. Trimming shortened V by 11 bases and J by 1 base, and 17 bases separated the two germline ends. In germline, CDR1 is MNHEY, CDR2 SMNVEV (reference sequence). For the CDR3, the DNA is TGTGCCTGCTGGGACGGACTCGCGAACACTGAAGCTTTCTTT. Translated, it gives CACWDGLANTEAFF.

In its sample, this clonotype was seen many times. The gene calls are TRBV6-1 and TRBJ2-7; 11 bases map to TRBD2. The CDR3 consists of 15 residues. Trimming at V came to 6 bases and at J to 0 bases, leaving 4 bases not matched to a gene. CDR1 and CDR2 (germline): MNHNS, SASEGT. CDR3 coding DNA: TGTGCCAGCAGGGATACTAGCGGGAGCTCCTACGAGCAGTACTTC. As protein: CASRDTSGSSYEQYF.

In this sample, this clonotype turned up a few times. The chain employs TRBV4-1 and TRBJ2-4; D is ambiguous. The germline V gene has CDR1 MGHRA and CDR2 YSYEKL. Trimming took 2 bases from V and 0 from J, leaving 8 bases between them. CDR3 length equals 15 residues. DNA for the CDR3: TGCGCCAGCAGCCAACAATCCCTAGCCAAAAACATTCAGTACTTC. This translates into CASSQQSLAKNIQYF.

This clonotype was counted many times. The chain recombines TRBV20-1 with TRBJ1-1; 7 bases are a match to TRBD1. Germline-derived CDR1 and CDR2 are DFQATT and SNEGSKA (reference sequence). The CDR3 runs 12 residues. Losses at the gene ends were 0 bases for V and 8 bases for J; bases not matched to a gene: 3. The CDR3 nucleotides read TGCAGTGCTAGAGATCAGGGGGGCGAAGCTTTCTTT. It yields the protein CSARDQGGEAFF.

In its sample, this clonotype was seen many times. This CDR3 reads CASSLQDRVGEQFF. The CDR3 bases are TGTGCCAGCAGTTTACAGGACAGGGTGGGGGAGCAGTTCTTC. This rearrangement joins TRBV28 to TRBJ2-1; TRBD1 matches 8 bases. There are 14 residues in the CDR3. V shed 2 bases, J shed 10 bases, and the junction held 7 bases outside the gene matches. Germline CDR1 MDHEN, CDR2 SYDVKM.

Many counts were recorded for this clonotype. V and J are TRBV6-2 or TRBV6-3 and TRBJ1-4; possibly TRBD1 for D (5 bases). V was trimmed by 5 bases and J by 7 bases, leaving 17 bases between them. Germline lookup yields CDR1 MNHEY and CDR2 SVGEGT. The CDR3 consists of 15 residues. CDR3 nucleotides: TGTGCCAGCAGTGATCTGGGACCCGCGGGTGAAAAACTGTTTTTT. As protein: CASSDLGPAGEKLFF.

This clonotype was detected a few times. The chain couples TRBV19 to TRBJ1-2, with 10 bases lining up with TRBD1. CDR1 and CDR2 from the germline V gene are LNHDA and SQIVND (reference sequence). The CDR3 is 16 amino acids. With V trimmed by 6 bases and J by 8 bases, 15 bases remained unmatched. The CDR3 DNA reads TGTGCCAGTAGCGAACACCGCCGGGACAGGGGAGCCGGCTACACCTTC. Protein product: CASSEHRRDRGAGYTF.

This clonotype was observed a few times. This chain uses TRBV5-5 with TRBJ2-7; maybe TRBD1 (6 bases). V lost 1 base, J lost 4 bases, and 12 bases lay in between. This CDR3 is 14 amino acids long. Germline CDR1 reads SGHKS; CDR2 reads YYEKEE (reference sequence). The chain's CDR3 is CASSLTGNRYEQYF. CDR3 DNA sequence: TGTGCCAGCAGCTTGACAGGGAACCGTTACGAGCAGTACTTC.

This clonotype was recorded a few times. The chain combines TRBV5-4 with TRBJ2-1, with 8 bases matching TRBD1. The CDR3 is made up of 15 amino acids. Germline V gives CDR1 SGHNT, CDR2 YYREEE (reference sequence). V lost 4 bases to trimming and J lost 7 bases; unmatched junction nucleotides: 10. CDR3 residues: CASSLGTGNVNEQFF. The CDR3 DNA follows: TGTGCCAGCAGCCTAGGGACAGGTAACGTGAATGAGCAGTTCTTC.

There are many counts of this clonotype. CDR3 residues: CASSLESPNQPQHF. DNA for the CDR3: TGCGCCAGCAGCTTAGAATCCCCAAATCAGCCCCAGCATTTT. The J gene is TRBJ1-5, the V gene TRBV5-1; D not resolved. Germline CDR1 and CDR2: SGHRS and YFSETQ. CDR3 length equals 14 residues. Between the trimmed V and J ends, which lost 2 bases and 4 bases, there was a span of 10 bases. The variable domain in full, with the rest retrieved from reference TRBV5-1 and TRBJ1-5, is KAGVTQTPRYLIKTRGQQVTLSCSPISGHRSVSWYQQTPGQGLQFLFEYFSETQRNKGNFPGRFSGRQFSNSRSEMNVSTLELGDSALYLCASSLESPNQPQHFGDGTRLSIL.

The chain couples TRBV5-8 to TRBJ1-1, with a weak D call TRBD1 (6 bases). The CDR3 loop spans 17 amino acids. Per germline, CDR1 SGHTS and CDR2 YDEGEE. The ends were cut back, 3 bases at V and 5 bases at J, with 23 bases in the middle. In nucleotides, the CDR3 is TGTGCCAGCAGCTATTACAGGTCGGGGGCAGTCTCGACTGAAGCTTTCTTT. This gives the protein CASSYYRSGAVSTEAFF.